This TCR beta chain was identified during a study of T cells in pancreatic ductal adenocarcinoma. Profiling relied on immunoSEQ multiplex PCR, and the TCRdb table lists in-frame clones only, not all of them. The table lists about 17,000 clones, around nine tenths of them singletons. A word on this clone: Its antigen is not identified.

Whole-study results and caveats: Tumor samples had fewer productive templates and roughly 7.3-fold fewer unique clonotypes than blood. Results skew toward the minority of patients with early-stage disease. Tumors hold more CD45RO+ effector T cells, which may bias toward lower diversity.

Selected pancreatic ductal adenocarcinoma patients had undergone surgery without neoadjuvant therapy. J gave up 1 base and V 4 bases, and 6 bases lay outside the gene matches. The CDR3 loop spans 16 amino acids. The germline V gene has CDR1 SGHDN and CDR2 FVKESK. The clonotype comes from a human donor with pancreatic ductal adenocarcinoma. Sequencing was performed on PBMCs. The gene calls are TRBV14 and TRBJ1-1; 10 bases agree with TRBD1. This CDR3 reads CASSPVGQGRNTEAFF. CDR3 coding DNA: TGTGCCAGCAGCCCTGTGGGACAGGGGAGGAACACTGAAGCTTTCTTT.